This T cell receptor (beta chain) was captured in a study of T cell clusters in autoimmune cytopenias. Whole-study results and caveats: TRB repertoire shifts in secondary cytopenia and chronic lymphocytic leukemia mostly reflected lymphoma, not autoimmunity. Primary autoimmune cytopenia patients appeared to lack physiological T cell clusters present in healthy donors.

The CDR3 has 16 residues. Germline V gives CDR1 LNHDA, CDR2 SQIVND (reference sequence). This clonotype registers medium-sized (0.01 to 0.1%) by frequency. Its specificity is unknown. Multiplex touch-down PCR amplified TRB using TRB-A and TRB-B pools in one tube. TCRdb reprocessed the multiplex PCR reads, keeping one entry per CDR3 protein, no DNA. Here the sample table reports about 8,300 distinct CDR3 sequences. Some 39,000 genome equivalents of blood DNA were amplified for TRB. This chain joins TRBV19 and TRBJ2-1; TCRdb's D call of TRBD1 is untestable without DNA. The clonotype originates from a human donor with an autoimmune cytopenia or autoimmune hepatitis (not recorded which). The sequencing sample was made of peripheral blood. The CDR3 reads CASSPPMGGSTNEQFF.